Listed below are T cell receptor beta chains from one sample, sequenced in a study of blood T cell repertoires in COVID-19. Profiling relied on immunoSEQ multiplex PCR, and the TCRdb table lists in-frame clones only, not all of them. The profile shows some 170,000 clones, approximately 82% of them singletons. Material for sequencing was PBMCs or T cells enriched from blood (not recorded which). All receptors come from a man aged 50-59 years who had recovered from COVID-19. CDR3s include the opening cysteine and the closing phenylalanine or tryptophan. D genes are given only for firm matches. Part of the rows lack a size; the others show once, few, many or a class for expanded clones.

clone size,D gene,J gene,V gene,CDR3 protein,CDR3 DNA
-,-,TRBJ1-5,TRBV11-2,CASSLIGADRNQPQHF,TGTGCCAGCAGCTTAATCGGCGCAGACAGAAATCAGCCCCAGCATTTT
-,-,TRBJ1-2,TRBV3-1/TRBV3-2,CASSQYAQGGYTF,TGTGCCAGCAGCCAGTATGCTCAGGGAGGCTACACCTTC
few,-,TRBJ2-2,TRBV30,CAWSGELAGELFF,TGTGCCTGGAGTGGGGAGCTAGCCGGGGAGCTGTTTTTT
-,TRBD1,TRBJ1-1,TRBV6-6,CASSPKAQNRGFMNTEAFF,TGTGCCAGCAGTCCAAAAGCCCAAAACAGGGGATTCATGAACACTGAAGCTTTCTTT
-,TRBD1,TRBJ2-3,TRBV5-4,CASSFGTGLSGTDTQYF,TGTGCCAGCAGCTTTGGGACAGGGTTAAGCGGGACAGATACGCAGTATTTT
-,TRBD1,TRBJ2-7,TRBV6-1,CASSRRQGAVEQYF,TGTGCCAGCAGTAGGAGACAGGGGGCTGTCGAGCAGTACTTC
-,-,TRBJ2-3,TRBV6-2/TRBV6-3,CASSYSGTSTDTQYF,TGTGCCAGCAGTTATTCAGGTACAAGCACAGATACGCAGTATTTT
-,-,TRBJ2-2,TRBV11-3,CASSFFPGSGELFF,TGTGCCAGCAGCTTCTTCCCGGGGTCCGGGGAGCTGTTTTTT
-,TRBD1,TRBJ1-3,TRBV6-5,CASSSVQGARNTIYF,TGTGCCAGCAGCTCAGTACAGGGGGCGAGGAACACCATATATTTT
-,-,TRBJ1-4,TRBV4-2,CASSHEVQNEKLFF,TGTGCCAGCAGCCATGAGGTCCAAAATGAAAAACTGTTTTTT
-,-,TRBJ2-3,TRBV7-2,CASSLGTSTDTQYF,TGTGCCAGCAGCTTAGGAACTAGCACAGATACGCAGTATTTT
few,TRBD2,TRBJ2-7,TRBV4-2,CASSRPSASGSYEQYF,TGTGCCAGCAGCCGCCCTAGCGCTAGCGGGTCCTACGAGCAGTACTTC
many,-,TRBJ2-7,TRBV3-1/TRBV3-2,CASSQARAYEQYF,TGTGCCAGCAGCCAAGCCAGGGCCTACGAGCAGTACTTC
once,TRBD1,TRBJ1-1,TRBV7-9,CASSWTGNTEAFF,TGTGCCAGCAGTTGGACAGGAAACACTGAAGCTTTCTTT
-,TRBD1,TRBJ1-1,TRBV24-1,CATSDLGTGLMNTEAFF,TGTGCCACCAGTGACCTCGGGACAGGGCTCATGAACACTGAAGCTTTCTTT
-,-,TRBJ2-5,TRBV10-3,CAISGRQEPQETQYF,TGTGCCATCAGTGGCCGACAGGAACCCCAAGAGACCCAGTACTTC
-,-,TRBJ1-2,TRBV19,CASTTHRAGANYGYTF,TGTGCCAGTACCACCCATCGGGCGGGAGCTAACTATGGCTACACCTTC
-,TRBD2,TRBJ2-4,TRBV2,CASSGLAGGKNIQYF,TGTGCCAGCAGTGGGCTAGCGGGCGGCAAAAACATTCAGTACTTC